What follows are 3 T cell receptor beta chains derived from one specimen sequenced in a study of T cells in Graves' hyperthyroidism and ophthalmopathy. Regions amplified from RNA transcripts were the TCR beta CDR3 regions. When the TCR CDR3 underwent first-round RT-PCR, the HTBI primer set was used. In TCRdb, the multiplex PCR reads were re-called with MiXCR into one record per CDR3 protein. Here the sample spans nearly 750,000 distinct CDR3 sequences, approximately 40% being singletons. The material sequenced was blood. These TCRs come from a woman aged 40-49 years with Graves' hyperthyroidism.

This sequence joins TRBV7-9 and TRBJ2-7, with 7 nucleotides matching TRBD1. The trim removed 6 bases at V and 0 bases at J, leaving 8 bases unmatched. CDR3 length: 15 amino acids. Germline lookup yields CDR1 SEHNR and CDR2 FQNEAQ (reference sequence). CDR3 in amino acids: CASRVTGSNSYEQYF. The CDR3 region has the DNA TGTGCCAGCAGAGTGACAGGGTCCAACTCCTACGAGCAGTACTTC.

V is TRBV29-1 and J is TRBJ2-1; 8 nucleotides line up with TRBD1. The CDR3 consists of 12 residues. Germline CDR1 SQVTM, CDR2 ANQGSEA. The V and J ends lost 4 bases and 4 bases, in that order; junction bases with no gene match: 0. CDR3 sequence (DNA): TGCAGCGTTGGGGACAGGTACAATGAGCAGTTCTTC. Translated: CSVGDRYNEQFF.

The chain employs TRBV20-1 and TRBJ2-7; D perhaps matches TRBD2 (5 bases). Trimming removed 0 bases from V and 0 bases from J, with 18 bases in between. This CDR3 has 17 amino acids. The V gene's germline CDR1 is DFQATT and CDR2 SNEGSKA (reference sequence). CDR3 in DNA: TGCAGTGCTAGAGATCTGCCAGGTAGCGCCTACTCCTACGAGCAGTACTTC. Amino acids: CSARDLPGSAYSYEQYF.